These 13 T cell receptor beta chains came from one sample sequenced in a study of PD-1 blockade in classical Hodgkin lymphoma. Time point: cycle 4 day 1 (C4D1), after less than 7 weeks of nivolumab. Exposure to brentuximab vedotin varied, and each patient had relapsed following autologous stem cell transplantation. Magnetic depletion of unwanted cells isolated CD4+ T cells from thawed PBMCs. Sequencing used immunoSEQ multiplex PCR; TCRdb keeps in-frame clones, though not all of them. The sample records about 19,000 clones, roughly 85% being singletons. The sample was CD4+ T cells from blood, taken before the fourth cycle of nivolumab. The receptors originated from a human donor with classical Hodgkin lymphoma.

The genes are TRBV7-3 and TRBJ2-7, with D uncertain. Trimming stripped 1 base from V and 7 bases from J, with 11 bases between. The CDR3 has 13 amino acids. Germline V lookup: CDR1 SGHTA, CDR2 FQGTGA. In DNA, the CDR3 is TGTGCCAGCAGCTTAAGTCCTGGGCTTGAGCAGTACTTC. Its protein product is CASSLSPGLEQYF.

The sample holds a few counts of this clone. The V gene is TRBV18, the J gene TRBJ1-1, with a tentative D call TRBD1 (6 bases). V was trimmed by 3 bases and J by 4 bases, leaving 21 bases between them. The CDR3 is made up of 17 amino acids. Per the germline V gene, CDR1 is KGHSH and CDR2 is LQKENI. CDR3 residues: CASSPLGRGQSSTEAFF. CDR3 bases: TGTGCCAGCTCACCGCTAGGTCGGGGGCAAAGTTCCACTGAAGCTTTCTTT.

As DNA, the CDR3 is TGTGCCAGCAGAGAATTTGGGGGCGCCGACTATGGCTACACCTTC. Amino acids: CASREFGGADYGYTF. The chain has TRBV6-4 and TRBJ1-2; tentatively, D is TRBD1 (6 bases). V shed 6 bases and J shed 3 bases, with 17 bases lying between them. Germline V gene lookup returns CDR1 MRHNA and CDR2 SNTAGT. This CDR3 spans 15 amino acids.

The chain combines TRBV28 with TRBJ1-1; D is uncertain. The CDR3 contains 12 residues. Trimming removed 6 bases from V and 1 base from J, with 6 bases in between. Looked up from germline, CDR1 is MDHEN and CDR2 is SYDVKM. The CDR3 DNA sequence: TGTGCCAGCAGCAAGGGGAACACTGAAGCTTTCTTT. It encodes CASSKGNTEAFF.

This clone was found a few times. The chain recombines TRBV28 with TRBJ1-2, with D perhaps TRBD1 (6 bases). CDR1 MDHEN and CDR2 SYDVKM come from the germline V gene. V lost 7 bases, J lost 8 bases, and 11 bases lay in between. This CDR3 has 11 amino acids. The CDR3, as DNA: TGTGCCAGCACCAGGGGTTACGGCTACACCTTC. As protein: CASTRGYGYTF.

The chain uses TRBV19 and TRBJ1-2; 10 nucleotides line up with TRBD1. CDR1 is LNHDA, CDR2 SQIVND, per germline (reference sequence). CDR3 length: 15 residues. The trim removed 4 bases at V and 4 bases at J, leaving 6 bases unmatched. This chain's CDR3 is CASSRQGASVYGYTF. The CDR3 DNA reads TGTGCCAGTAGTAGACAGGGGGCATCGGTCTATGGCTACACCTTC.

J is TRBJ2-3 and V is TRBV7-2; TRBD2 matches 11 bases. Germline V CDR1 and CDR2: SGHTA, FQGNSA. CDR3 length: 19 amino acids. V shed 1 base and J 5 bases; nucleotides not matched to a gene: 14. DNA for the CDR3: TGTGCCAGCAGCTTAGTCCCCGCCGGCTTAGCGGGAGGGGGAGATACGCAGTATTTT. Its translation is CASSLVPAGLAGGGDTQYF. Drawing the rest from reference TRBV7-2 and TRBJ2-3, the complete variable domain is GAGVSQSPSNKVTEKGKDVELRCDPISGHTALYWYRQSLGQGLEFLIYFQGNSAPDKSGLPSDRFSAERTGGSVSTLTIQRTQQEDSAVYLCASSLVPAGLAGGGDTQYFGPGTRLTVL.

On this clone: Its ends do not fully match the called genes, so a read error is possible. The V call is TRBV18, the J call TRBJ1-3, with 7 bases identical to TRBD1. Germline-derived CDR1 and CDR2 are KGHSH and LQKENI. CDR3 size: 16 residues. CDR3 coding DNA: TGTGCCAGCTCGCCACTTCCGGGACAGCGAGGAAACACCATATATTTT. Protein product: CASSPLPGQRGNTIYF.

The count of this clone is one. The gene calls are TRBV5-4 and TRBJ2-5; 10 nucleotides match TRBD2. The V and J ends lost 2 bases and 1 base, in that order; junction bases with no gene match: 2. The CDR3 loop spans 15 amino acids. Germline lookup yields CDR1 SGHNT and CDR2 YYREEE (reference sequence). For the CDR3, the DNA is TGTGCCAGCAGCTTCTCTAGCGGGAGCCAAGAGACCCAGTACTTC. This translates into CASSFSSGSQETQYF.

The V call is TRBV30, the J call TRBJ1-2; D might be TRBD1 (5 bases). The CDR3 has 12 residues. CDR1 and CDR2 from the germline V gene are GTSNPN and SVGIG (reference sequence). Trimming pared 4 bases from V and 6 bases from J, leaving 12 bases between. The CDR3 DNA follows: TGTGCCTGGACGGACCGAGGGGATGGCTACACCTTC. Translation gives CAWTDRGDGYTF.

This clone showed up just a few times. The chain is built from TRBV7-9 and TRBJ2-2; D remains ambiguous. Germline-derived CDR1 and CDR2 are SEHNR and FQNEAQ (reference sequence). The CDR3 is 14 amino acids. V gave up 5 bases and J gave up 1 base, with 8 bases separating them. The CDR3 region is CASSPRGNTGELFF. The CDR3 coding sequence is TGTGCCAGCAGCCCCCGAGGGAACACCGGGGAGCTGTTTTTT.

The chain recombines TRBV7-2 with TRBJ2-2, with 12 bases aligning to TRBD2. The germline V gene has CDR1 SGHTA and CDR2 FQGNSA. This CDR3 spans 19 amino acids. Trimming took 2 bases from V and 1 from J; bases not matched to a gene: 8. The CDR3 DNA is TGTGCCAGCAGCTTAAGGTGGCTAGCGGGAGGGCAGAACACCGGGGAGCTGTTTTTT. Amino acid sequence: CASSLRWLAGGQNTGELFF.

The CDR3 DNA reads as TGTGCCACCAGCAGAGAGCGTGGCGAGCAGTTCTTC. Its protein is CATSRERGEQFF. This rearrangement joins TRBV15 to TRBJ2-1; no reliable D call. Germline V gene data show CDR1 as LNHNV and CDR2 as YYDKDF (reference sequence). The CDR3 consists of 12 residues. Trimming pared 0 bases from V and 10 bases from J, leaving 7 bases between. Full variable domain (outside the CDR3, taken from reference TRBV15 and TRBJ2-1): DAMVIQNPRYQVTQFGKPVTLSCSQTLNHNVMYWYQQKSSQAPKLLFHYYDKDFNNEADTPDNFQSRRPNTSFCFLDIRSPGLGDTAMYLCATSRERGEQFFGPGTRLTVL.